This paragraph reports one TCR beta chain. These data are taken from a study of blood T cells in healthy people across ages. The CDR3 is 13 amino acids. Trimming left V 5 bases short and J 8 bases short, with 13 bases between. CDR1 and CDR2 (germline): SEHNR, FQNEAQ (reference sequence). Combining a sample-barcoded 5' primer with a J-beta primer mix, a second PCR ran for 7 to 11 cycles. In TCRdb, the 5' RACE reads were re-called with MiXCR into one record per CDR3 protein. The profile shows over a million distinct CDR3 sequences, roughly 24% of them singletons. The same sample was also studied in work on T cells of mothers and their children.

The sequence came from a girl aged 2 to 10 in good health. The chain recombines TRBV7-9 with TRBJ2-1; D may be TRBD1 (5 bases). Material: blood. CDR3 amino acids: CASSPQGSDEQFF. Here the CDR3 DNA reads TGTGCCAGCAGCCCGCAGGGATCTGATGAGCAGTTCTTC.